Shown below are 20 T cell receptor beta chains from a single sample sequenced in a study of blood T cell repertoires in COVID-19. Method: immunoSEQ multiplex PCR; TCRdb's copy keeps in-frame clones and lacks some. This repertoire shows 200,000 to 300,000 clones, around 89% found once; its top ten account for 4.1%. The sequenced sample consisted of PBMCs or T cells enriched from blood (not recorded which). The receptors stem from a woman in her twenties or thirties who had recovered from COVID-19.

J is TRBJ1-2 and V is TRBV2; D remains unclear. Germline V gene lookup returns CDR1 SNHLY and CDR2 FYNNEI. Trimming took 7 bases from V and 4 from J, leaving 13 bases between them. The CDR3 is 13 amino acids. As DNA, the CDR3 is TGTGCCAGCACCGATTGGCCCTCCTATGGCTACACCTTC. Amino acid sequence: CASTDWPSYGYTF.

The V call is TRBV4-2, the J call TRBJ2-1; D uncertain. From germline, CDR1 is LGHNA and CDR2 YNFKEQ. The length of the CDR3 is 16 residues. With 3 bases removed from V and 1 base from J, the gap between germline ends came to 13 bases. The DNA of the CDR3 is TGTGCCAGCAGCCAGGCCTCTAGGTTATCCTACAATGAGCAGTTCTTC. It codes for CASSQASRLSYNEQFF.

J is TRBJ1-2 and V is TRBV5-4; unclear D gene. The CDR3 is 13 residues long. Trimming took 0 bases from V and 8 from J, leaving 11 bases between them. Germline CDR1 SGHNT, CDR2 YYREEE (reference sequence). The CDR3 region is CASSLEGWRGYTF. In DNA form, the CDR3 reads TGTGCCAGCAGCTTGGAAGGATGGCGGGGCTACACCTTC.

The V gene is TRBV5-4, the J gene TRBJ2-3; the D gene is possibly TRBD1 (6 bases). The CDR3 consists of 14 residues. The germline V gene encodes CDR1 SGHNT and CDR2 YYREEE (reference sequence). With 4 bases removed from V and 0 bases from J, the gap between germline ends came to 9 bases. CDR3 sequence (DNA): TGTGCCAGCAGCCCGGACAGTAGCACAGATACGCAGTATTTT. Translated, it gives CASSPDSSTDTQYF. Full variable domain (remainder filled in from reference TRBV5-4 and TRBJ2-3): ETGVTQSPTHLIKTRGQQVTLRCSSQSGHNTVSWYQQALGQGPQFIFQYYREEENGRGNFPPRFSGLQFPNYSSELNVNALELDDSALYLCASSPDSSTDTQYFGPGTRLTVL.

The V call is TRBV30, the J call TRBJ2-3; D gene unclear. This CDR3 comprises 13 residues. Trimming stripped 2 bases from V and 2 bases from J, with 8 bases between. Germline CDR1 and CDR2: GTSNPN and SVGIG (reference sequence). Here the CDR3 DNA reads TGTGCCTGGAGTATAACAGACACAGATACGCAGTATTTT. Translated: CAWSITDTDTQYF.

V is TRBV11-2 and J is TRBJ2-1; D is possibly TRBD2 (6 bases). Between the trimmed V and J ends, which lost 1 base and 3 bases, there was a span of 7 bases. Germline CDR1 is SGHAT and CDR2 is FQNNGV. CDR3 length: 14 amino acids. The DNA of the CDR3 is TGTGCCAGCAGCTTAGTCGGGGGCTACAATGAGCAGTTCTTC. This encodes CASSLVGGYNEQFF.

V gene TRBV2 combines with J gene TRBJ1-2; 8 nucleotides line up with TRBD1. J gave up 4 bases and V 2 bases, and 3 bases lay outside the gene matches. The CDR3 runs 14 residues. Germline CDR1 and CDR2: SNHLY and FYNNEI. The CDR3 coding sequence is TGTGCCAGCAGTGAACGGCAGGGGGCCTATGGCTACACCTTC. This sequence encodes CASSERQGAYGYTF.

This clone appeared a few times. This chain uses TRBV29-1 with TRBJ2-1, with D unresolved. This CDR3 has 11 residues. Germline V CDR1 and CDR2: SQVTM, ANQGSEA. V gave up 1 base and J gave up 9 bases, with 7 bases separating them. In DNA form, the CDR3 reads TGCAGCGTTGAAGTGGAGCCTGAGCAGTTCTTC. Protein: CSVEVEPEQFF.

The chain links TRBV4-3 to TRBJ2-1; TRBD1 matches 9 bases. The germline CDR1 and CDR2 sequences are LGHNA and YSLEER. The CDR3 has 17 residues. With 4 bases clipped from V and 8 bases from J, the junction kept 15 bases outside the gene matches. The CDR3 here is CASSRIPGQGFIHEQFF. CDR3 nucleotide sequence: TGCGCCAGCAGCCGTATACCGGGACAGGGATTCATCCATGAGCAGTTCTTC.

This sequence joins TRBV28 and TRBJ1-1, with TRBD1 identical over 7 bases. The CDR3 has 12 residues. V shed 5 bases, J shed 7 bases, and the junction held 4 bases outside the gene matches. Germline values: CDR1 MDHEN, CDR2 SYDVKM. CDR3 coding DNA: TGTGCCAGCAGTGGACAGGTGGATGAAGCTTTCTTT. This sequence encodes CASSGQVDEAFF.

The J gene is TRBJ1-4, the V gene TRBV9; a weak D match, TRBD1 (6 bases). Germline CDR1 reads SGDLS; CDR2 reads YYNGEE. This CDR3 spans 16 amino acids. V was pared by 3 bases and J by 8 bases, with 20 bases between. DNA for the CDR3: TGTGCCAGCAGCGCTTTTTCGCGGACAGTAGAAGAAAAACTGTTTTTT. Its translation: CASSAFSRTVEEKLFF.

The chain employs TRBV2 and TRBJ1-5, with D perhaps TRBD1 (5 bases). V was clipped by 8 bases and J by 2 bases, with 22 bases between them. The CDR3 covers 17 residues. The V gene's germline CDR1 is SNHLY and CDR2 FYNNEI. The CDR3 nucleotides are TGTGCCAGCGGGCAAGACCGGGCTTTAGGGGGCAATCAGCCCCAGCATTTT. Translating it yields CASGQDRALGGNQPQHF.

The V and J genes are TRBV7-8 and TRBJ2-6, with 8 bases that match TRBD1. V lost 5 bases, J lost 2 bases, and 8 bases stayed unmatched. CDR3 length equals 17 residues. Germline loops: CDR1 SGHVS, CDR2 FQNEAQ. Here the CDR3 reads CASSPRTGTAGANVLTF. In DNA form, the CDR3 reads TGTGCCAGCAGCCCCCGGACAGGGACTGCTGGGGCCAACGTCCTGACTTTC. Based on the CDR3 plus reference TRBV7-8 and TRBJ2-6, the full variable domain is GAGVSQSPRYKVAKRGQDVALRCDPISGHVSLFWYQQALGQGPEFLTYFQNEAQLDKSGLPSDRFFAERPEGSVSTLKIQRTQQEDSAVYLCASSPRTGTAGANVLTFGAGSRLTVL.

The CDR3 reads CASSPRGTGFYGYTF. The DNA for the CDR3 is TGTGCCAGCAGCCCCCGAGGGACAGGCTTCTATGGCTACACCTTC. J is TRBJ1-2 and V is TRBV6-2 or TRBV6-3, with 8 nucleotides matching TRBD1. CDR3 size: 15 residues. The V gene end was trimmed by 6 bases and the J gene end by 4 bases; junction bases not matched to a gene: 10. CDR1 is MNHEY and CDR2 is SVGEGT in the germline V gene.

This chain links TRBV18 with TRBJ2-2; TRBD1 is a possible D gene (6 bases). The CDR3 loop spans 17 amino acids. Trimming took off 3 bases at V and 5 bases at J, with 19 bases between the two ends. Germline assignment: CDR1 KGHSH and CDR2 LQKENI. The CDR3 spells CASSPIRQGRYTGELFF. CDR3 sequence (DNA): TGTGCCAGCTCACCCATAAGGCAGGGGAGATATACCGGGGAGCTGTTTTTT.

CDR3 protein: CASSYGAGGHGETQYF. The CDR3 DNA sequence: TGTGCCAGCAGTTACGGGGCAGGGGGTCATGGAGAGACCCAGTACTTC. This rearrangement joins TRBV6-5 to TRBJ2-5; 7 nucleotides line up with TRBD1. The CDR3 contains 16 residues. Unmatched junction bases numbered 10, after V lost 2 bases and J lost 4 bases. Germline values: CDR1 MNHEY, CDR2 SVGAGI.

V gene TRBV5-1 combines with J gene TRBJ2-2, with 11 bases matching TRBD2. CDR3 size: 17 residues. With 3 bases clipped from V and 1 base from J, the junction kept 5 bases outside the gene matches. The germline CDR1 and CDR2 sequences are SGHRS and YFSETQ. Here the CDR3 reads CASSSQTSGKNTGELFF. The CDR3 DNA follows: TGCGCCAGCAGCTCGCAGACTAGCGGGAAGAACACCGGGGAGCTGTTTTTT.

V is TRBV3-1 (or the pseudogene TRBV3-2) and J is TRBJ2-3; weak D call: TRBD2 (5 bases). Trimming took off 2 bases at V and 1 base at J, with 13 bases between the two ends. The CDR3 sequence is 16 residues long. The V gene's germline CDR1 is LGHDT and CDR2 YNNKEL (reference sequence). The CDR3 region is CASSQSVLVGTDTQYF. The CDR3 DNA is TGTGCCAGCAGCCAATCGGTACTAGTTGGCACAGATACGCAGTATTTT.

This sequence joins TRBV9 and TRBJ2-5, with D unclear. CDR3 size: 13 residues. Trimming removed 4 bases from V and 5 bases from J, with 12 bases in between. From germline, CDR1 is SGDLS and CDR2 YYNGEE. The CDR3 sequence: CASSLYSEETQYF. DNA for the CDR3: TGTGCCAGCAGCCTTTACTCTGAGGAGACCCAGTACTTC.

This clone appeared many times. The chain uses TRBV19 and TRBJ1-6; maybe TRBD1 (6 bases). The V gene lost 2 bases and the J gene lost 10 bases, with 9 bases spanning the gap. Germline V gene data show CDR1 as LNHDA and CDR2 as SQIVND (reference sequence). The CDR3 totals 13 residues. The CDR3 DNA reads TGTGCCAGTAGTATACAGGGGAAGTCACCCCTCCACTTT. This codes for CASSIQGKSPLHF.